Each of the 15 T cell receptor beta chains below was sequenced from the same sample in a study of blood T cells in healthy people across ages. Through a sample-barcoded 5' primer and a J-beta primer mix, a second PCR was run for about 6 to 11 cycles. TCRdb itself ran the 5' RACE reads through MiXCR, one entry per CDR3 protein. There are 1.5 million to 2 million distinct CDR3 sequences in the sample; 35% to 50% occur only once, and about 21% lies in the top ten. The sequencing input was blood. These TCRs come from a human donor in good health.

This clonotype was seen more than once but under ten times. The rearrangement joins TRBV4-2 to TRBJ1-2; D is unresolved. V dropped 1 base and J dropped 3 bases, with 9 bases sitting between them. The CDR3 sequence is 14 residues long. Looked up from germline, CDR1 is LGHNA and CDR2 is YNFKEQ. The CDR3 reads CASSQVNSDYGYTF. In DNA form, the CDR3 reads TGTGCCAGCAGCCAAGTGAACAGCGACTATGGCTACACCTTC.

The rearrangement uses TRBV20-1 and TRBJ1-4, with no clear D. The CDR3 is 14 amino acids. The germline gives CDR1 DFQATT, CDR2 SNEGSKA (reference sequence). V lost 1 base and J 8 bases, leaving 14 bases between the germline ends. The chain's CDR3 is CSARVGHWGEKLFF. Written as DNA, the CDR3 is TGCAGTGCTAGAGTCGGTCATTGGGGAGAAAAACTGTTTTTT.

This chain uses TRBV11-3 with TRBJ1-2; D is unclear. The CDR3 totals 14 residues. Trimming pared 2 bases from V and 8 bases from J, leaving 15 bases between. The germline CDR1 and CDR2 sequences are SGHNT and YENEEA. CDR3 amino acids: CASSLMGELSGYTF. Written as DNA, the CDR3 is TGTGCCAGCAGCTTAATGGGAGAACTAAGCGGCTACACCTTC.

On this clonotype: With a much larger clone just one base away, this may be a read error. The J gene is TRBJ1-2, the V gene TRBV12-3 or TRBV12-4, with D perhaps TRBD1 (5 bases). There are 13 residues in the CDR3. The CDR3 spells CASSPRDGYDYTF. CDR3 coding DNA: TGTGCCAGCAGCCCCCGGGACGGCTATGACTACACCTTC.

This clonotype has more than one count but fewer than ten. This chain links TRBV12-3 or TRBV12-4 with TRBJ2-1; D is perhaps TRBD2 (5 bases). With 2 bases removed from V and 8 bases from J, the gap between germline ends came to 16 bases. There are 15 residues in the CDR3. CDR3 nucleotide sequence: TGTGCCAGCAGTTTAAGGTCTGTAGAGGGCCATGAGCAGTTCTTC. This sequence encodes CASSLRSVEGHEQFF.

This chain uses TRBV4-3 with TRBJ2-1, with D perhaps TRBD1 (6 bases). This CDR3 region has 14 residues. Trimming pared 0 bases from V and 8 bases from J, leaving 11 bases between. The germline V gene has CDR1 LGHNA and CDR2 YSLEER. The CDR3: CASSQDRGMDEQFF. In DNA, the CDR3 is TGCGCCAGCAGCCAAGATAGGGGGATGGATGAGCAGTTCTTC.

At least ten counts were recorded for this clonotype. J is TRBJ2-1 and V is TRBV3-1; 10 bases agree with TRBD1. The CDR3 extends over 15 amino acids. Germline V gene sequence: CDR1 LGHDT, CDR2 YNNKEL (reference sequence). V dropped 6 bases and J dropped 9; count of bases not matched to a gene: 11. CDR3 DNA sequence: TGTGCCAGCAGTCGCTTGGGGACAGGGGTCATTGAGCAGTTCTTC. It codes for CASSRLGTGVIEQFF.

The chain uses TRBV7-9 and TRBJ2-4; D possibly corresponds to TRBD1 (6 bases). This CDR3 is 15 amino acids long. The germline CDR1 and CDR2 sequences are SEHNR and FQNEAQ (reference sequence). Trimming took 1 base from V and 6 from J, leaving 13 bases between them. The CDR3 spells CASSLVYRARNIQYF. Written as DNA, the CDR3 is TGTGCCAGCAGCTTAGTTTACAGGGCTAGAAACATTCAGTACTTC.

V is TRBV20-1 and J is TRBJ2-5; 11 bases align to TRBD2. The CDR3 sequence is 15 residues long. Germline V gene lookup returns CDR1 DFQATT and CDR2 SNEGSKA (reference sequence). The junction had 13 bases not matched to a gene; V was cut back by 2 bases and J by 11 bases. The CDR3: CSARRLAGGYNGQYF. CDR3 DNA sequence: TGCAGTGCTAGAAGGCTAGCGGGGGGATACAATGGGCAGTACTTC.

This rearrangement joins TRBV7-2 to TRBJ1-6; 10 bases map to TRBD1. Unmatched junction bases numbered 15, after V lost 5 bases and J lost 14 bases. The CDR3 extends over 16 amino acids. Germline V gene data show CDR1 as SGHTA and CDR2 as FQGNSA. The DNA for the CDR3 is TGTGCCAGCAGCCCGACAGGGGGCTCGAGGGACTTGGCCCTCCACTTT. Residues: CASSPTGGSRDLALHF. Based on the CDR3 plus reference TRBV7-2 and TRBJ1-6, the full variable domain is GAGVSQSPSNKVTEKGKDVELRCDPISGHTALYWYRQSLGQGLEFLIYFQGNSAPDKSGLPSDRFSAERTGGSVSTLTIQRTQQEDSAVYLCASSPTGGSRDLALHFGNGTRLTVT.

The rearrangement uses TRBV5-1 and TRBJ2-1; TRBD2 matches at 10 bases. The junction had 9 bases not matched to a gene; V was cut back by 0 bases and J by 9 bases. Germline assignment: CDR1 SGHRS and CDR2 YFSETQ. The CDR3 consists of 16 residues. This CDR3 reads CASSLAERGGIGEQFF. The DNA for the CDR3 is TGCGCCAGCAGCTTGGCCGAGCGGGGGGGCATAGGTGAGCAGTTCTTC.

This chain uses TRBV4-1 with TRBJ2-3; 9 bases line up with TRBD1. V lost 4 bases to trimming and J lost 3 bases; unmatched junction nucleotides: 14. The length of the CDR3 is 18 residues. Germline CDR1 MGHRA, CDR2 YSYEKL. CDR3 DNA sequence: TGCGCCAGCAGCCGAGGTACTCTGGGACAGGGAAGGACAGATACGCAGTATTTT. Its protein is CASSRGTLGQGRTDTQYF.

The genes are TRBV11-2 and TRBJ2-7; unclear D gene. The CDR3 is 15 residues long. Per the germline V gene, CDR1 is SGHAT and CDR2 is FQNNGV. V lost 5 bases to trimming and J lost 2 bases, with 16 bases between them. The CDR3 DNA is TGTGCCAGCAGCCCCGGTGGTAGGCATGCCTACGAGCAGTACTTC. This sequence encodes CASSPGGRHAYEQYF.

This clonotype was seen many times. The chain joins TRBV29-1 to TRBJ2-7; D unclear. The CDR3 length is 13 residues. Per germline, CDR1 SQVTM and CDR2 ANQGSEA. V was pared by 4 bases and J by 0 bases, with 10 bases between. The CDR3 bases are TGCAGCGTTGTGTTTCTACACTCCTACGAGCAGTACTTC. The encoded protein is CSVVFLHSYEQYF.

This sequence joins TRBV20-1 and TRBJ2-7, with TRBD2 matching 10 bases. The end of the DNA is better explained by TRBJ2-5, so the J call may be wrong. The CDR3 has 14 residues. Germline-derived CDR1 and CDR2 are DFQATT and SNEGSKA (reference sequence). This chain's CDR3 is CSATRTSGIGTQYF. The CDR3 coding sequence is TGCAGTGCTACTCGGACTAGCGGCATCGGGACCCAGTACTTC.